The 30 T cell receptor beta chains in this list originate from one sample, sequenced in a study of CD4 T cells in relation to SARS-CoV-2 and coronaviruses. Their antigen targets remain unknown. CD4+ T cells from unexposed donors were obtained before the COVID-19 pandemic (2011-2018). After around nine days of culture, CD4+ T cells were isolated. This table comes from immunoSEQ multiplex PCR, and its TCRdb copy is limited to in-frame clones, with some not included. The sample has approximately 17,000 clones, 82% seen once. The material sequenced was CD4+ T cells from PBMCs, cultured in vitro. All receptors derive from a human donor in good health.

The chain uses TRBV6-5 and TRBJ2-3; 7 nucleotides align to TRBD1. V lost 7 bases, J lost 4 bases, and 11 bases stayed unmatched. Per the germline V gene, CDR1 is MNHEY and CDR2 is SVGAGI. The CDR3 has 15 amino acids. CDR3 bases: TGTGCCAGCACTCTAGGCCTGACAGGGTCAGATACGCAGTATTTT. Translated, it gives CASTLGLTGSDTQYF.

This rearrangement joins TRBV4-1 to TRBJ2-7; the D gene could be TRBD1 or TRBD2 (5 bases each). This CDR3 comprises 17 residues. The germline V and J ends were trimmed by 0 bases and 3 bases, with 18 bases remaining between them. The germline CDR1 and CDR2 sequences are MGHRA and YSYEKL. The CDR3 reads CASSQDIRGRGNYEQYF. CDR3 coding DNA: TGCGCCAGCAGCCAAGATATTCGGGGCCGAGGGAACTACGAGCAGTACTTC.

This chain connects TRBV6-5 to TRBJ1-1, with D uncertain. The CDR3 has 11 residues. V was shortened by 7 bases and J by 4 bases, with 7 bases between the two germline ends. Germline CDR1 MNHEY, CDR2 SVGAGI. CDR3 DNA sequence: TGTGCCAGCATCCTAGCCACTGAAGCTTTCTTT. Its protein is CASILATEAFF.

This chain uses TRBV19 with TRBJ2-5; D possibly corresponds to TRBD2 (5 bases). The CDR3 spans 13 residues. The germline gives CDR1 LNHDA, CDR2 SQIVND (reference sequence). Trimming pared 3 bases from V and 5 bases from J, leaving 10 bases between. The CDR3 DNA reads as TGTGCCAGTAGTATTGGTGGGAGTGAGACCCAGTACTTC. It specifies CASSIGGSETQYF.

This clone turned up a few times. V is TRBV2 and J is TRBJ2-7, with D tentatively TRBD1 or TRBD2 (5 bases each). With 6 bases removed from V and 3 bases from J, the gap between germline ends came to 12 bases. CDR1 and CDR2 (germline): SNHLY, FYNNEI. The CDR3 extends over 13 amino acids. CDR3 coding DNA: TGTGCCAGCAGGAGGGACGGCCTCTACGAGCAGTACTTC. Translation gives CASRRDGLYEQYF.

CDR3 loop: CASSLASGSGTDTQYF. The CDR3 DNA sequence: TGTGCCAGCAGTCTGGCTAGCGGGAGCGGGACAGATACGCAGTATTTT. The V call is TRBV25-1, the J call TRBJ2-3; 10 bases are a match to TRBD2. Trimming removed 5 bases from V and 3 bases from J; junction bases left unmatched: 8. CDR3 length: 16 amino acids. Germline assignment: CDR1 MGHDK and CDR2 SYGVNS.

The chain couples TRBV5-1 to TRBJ2-5; 14 bases fit TRBD2. The V gene's germline CDR1 is SGHRS and CDR2 YFSETQ. Trimming cost V 4 bases and J 1 base; bases outside gene matches: 3. The CDR3 is 16 amino acids. The chain's CDR3 is CASSKGTSGGQETQYF. The CDR3 DNA follows: TGCGCCAGCAGCAAAGGGACTAGCGGGGGCCAAGAGACCCAGTACTTC.

V and J are TRBV19 and TRBJ1-1; no reliable D call. Trimming cost V 5 bases and J 0 bases, with 10 bases left between them. Germline CDR1 is LNHDA and CDR2 is SQIVND (reference sequence). The CDR3 runs to 14 residues. CDR3 DNA: TGTGCCAGTAGTTCGAGTAATTTGAACACTGAAGCTTTCTTT. This sequence encodes CASSSSNLNTEAFF.

The chain joins TRBV6-5 to TRBJ2-7; 9 bases fit TRBD2. This CDR3 has 15 amino acids. The V and J ends lost 6 bases and 3 bases, in that order; junction bases with no gene match: 9. Germline V gene sequence: CDR1 MNHEY, CDR2 SVGAGI. The CDR3 DNA reads TGTGCCAGCAGCCGCTCGCGGGGGGGGCTCTACGAGCAGTACTTC. This translates into CASSRSRGGLYEQYF.

The chain joins TRBV21-1 to TRBJ2-7; the table's D call TRBD1 went unverified against the DNA. TRBV21-1 is recorded as a pseudogene. The CDR3 contains 17 residues. Here the CDR3 reads CASRGQIPGCSPYEQYF. Written as DNA, the CDR3 is TGTGCCAGCAGAGGTCAGATTCCAGGGTGCAGCCCCTACGAGCAGTACTTC.

This chain links TRBV9 with TRBJ2-1; possibly TRBD1 or TRBD2 for D (5 bases each). Looked up from germline, CDR1 is SGDLS and CDR2 is YYNGEE. V was shortened by 0 bases and J by 3 bases, with 7 bases between the two germline ends. The CDR3 has 14 amino acids. In nucleotides, the CDR3 is TGTGCCAGCAGCGTAGGGGACGTCTACAATGAGCAGTTCTTC. Translation: CASSVGDVYNEQFF.

The rearrangement uses TRBV7-2 and TRBJ2-5; D might be TRBD1 (6 bases). The germline V gene encodes CDR1 SGHTA and CDR2 FQGNSA. The CDR3 covers 12 residues. V lost 5 bases and J 10 bases, leaving 14 bases between the germline ends. CDR3 sequence reads: CASSLTIGGQYF. The CDR3 bases are TGTGCCAGCAGCCTAACGATAGGGGGCCAGTACTTC.

The chain has TRBV4-2 and TRBJ2-1, with D perhaps matching TRBD2 (6 bases). Per germline, CDR1 LGHNA and CDR2 YNFKEQ. The CDR3 is 13 amino acids. V shed 0 bases and J shed 12 bases, with 12 bases lying between them. CDR3 bases: TGTGCCAGCAGCCAAGACCTAGCGAGGGGGCAGTTCTTC. Translation: CASSQDLARGQFF.

The chain recombines TRBV5-4 with TRBJ2-1; perhaps D is TRBD1 or TRBD2 (7 bases each). Germline CDR1 SGHNT, CDR2 YYREEE (reference sequence). V was shortened by 4 bases and J by 2 bases, with 16 bases between the two germline ends. The CDR3 covers 16 residues. The CDR3 region is CASSQGGLAAYNEQFF. The CDR3, as DNA: TGTGCCAGCAGCCAGGGGGGTCTAGCGGCCTACAATGAGCAGTTCTTC. The full variable domain, its missing parts supplied by reference TRBV5-4 and TRBJ2-1, is ETGVTQSPTHLIKTRGQQVTLRCSSQSGHNTVSWYQQALGQGPQFIFQYYREEENGRGNFPPRFSGLQFPNYSSELNVNALELDDSALYLCASSQGGLAAYNEQFFGPGTRLTVL.

The V call is TRBV12-1, the J call TRBJ2-7; the DNA was not compared with TRBD2, the D call given in the table. TRBV12-1 has pseudogene status. CDR3 length: 14 amino acids. CDR3: CASSPGERTYEQYF. In DNA, the CDR3 is TGTGCCAGCAGCCCCGGGGAACGGACCTACGAGCAGTACTTC.

The chain combines TRBV7-2 with TRBJ2-5; D possibly corresponds to TRBD2 (5 bases). Per germline, CDR1 SGHTA and CDR2 FQGNSA. Trimming took 5 bases from V and 7 from J, leaving 26 bases between them. There are 17 residues in the CDR3. The CDR3 here is CASSPRSSGSGGGTQYF. DNA for the CDR3: TGTGCCAGCAGCCCAAGATCTTCGGGGTCAGGAGGTGGGACCCAGTACTTC. The full variable domain, in which reference TRBV7-2 and TRBJ2-5 provide the parts outside the CDR3, is GAGVSQSPSNKVTEKGKDVELRCDPISGHTALYWYRQSLGQGLEFLIYFQGNSAPDKSGLPSDRFSAERTGGSVSTLTIQRTQQEDSAVYLCASSPRSSGSGGGTQYFGPGTRLLVL.

The J gene is TRBJ2-7, the V gene TRBV6-5; D is unclear. The CDR3 loop spans 14 amino acids. Germline values: CDR1 MNHEY, CDR2 SVGAGI. The V end was cut by 2 bases, the J end by 6 bases, with 14 bases between. The CDR3 loop is CASSYGQDGREQYF. The DNA of the CDR3 is TGTGCCAGCAGTTACGGGCAGGATGGACGCGAGCAGTACTTC.

The chain carries TRBV3-1 (or the pseudogene TRBV3-2) and TRBJ2-5; D unresolved. Germline V gene data show CDR1 as LGHDT and CDR2 as YNNKEL (reference sequence). Trimming took off 1 base at V and 0 bases at J, with 6 bases between the two ends. The CDR3 is made up of 14 amino acids. The CDR3 sequence is CASSQAANQETQYF. The CDR3 DNA follows: TGTGCCAGCAGCCAAGCGGCAAACCAAGAGACCCAGTACTTC.

This chain connects TRBV23-1 to TRBJ2-5; D may be TRBD2 (7 bases). TRBV23-1 is known as an ORF, though its function is uncertain. Trimming stripped 4 bases from V and 4 bases from J, with 16 bases between. This CDR3 has 15 amino acids. DNA for the CDR3: TGCGCCAGCAGTCCCCACGGGGGCGGGGGAGAGACCCAGTACTTC. It encodes CASSPHGGGGETQYF.

The chain has TRBV27 and TRBJ2-1, with D possibly matching TRBD2 (5 bases). Germline lookup yields CDR1 MNHEY and CDR2 SMNVEV (reference sequence). This CDR3 region has 17 residues. V lost 6 bases and J 3 bases, leaving 21 bases between the germline ends. This chain's CDR3 is CASSQTIRVALYNEQFF. CDR3 sequence (DNA): TGTGCCAGCAGCCAAACCATTCGGGTAGCGCTCTACAATGAGCAGTTCTTC.

This clone was detected a few times. The chain links TRBV27 to TRBJ2-1; maybe TRBD1 (6 bases). Per germline, CDR1 MNHEY and CDR2 SMNVEV (reference sequence). This CDR3 contains 19 residues. The V gene lost 4 bases and the J gene lost 0 bases, with 22 bases spanning the gap. This chain's CDR3 is CASSSSRDISYSSYNEQFF. CDR3 coding DNA: TGTGCCAGCAGTTCATCCCGGGACATTTCGTACAGCTCCTACAATGAGCAGTTCTTC.

V is TRBV11-2 and J is TRBJ2-3; no definite D call. In germline, CDR1 is SGHAT, CDR2 FQNNGV. This CDR3 comprises 13 residues. Trimming cost V 4 bases and J 5 bases, with 10 bases left between them. The CDR3 region has the DNA TGTGCCAGCAGCTGGGATTGGGGAGATACGCAGTATTTT. It codes for CASSWDWGDTQYF.

There are a few counts of this clone. V gene TRBV7-2 combines with J gene TRBJ2-7; D unresolved. The CDR3 contains 11 residues. Germline V gene sequence: CDR1 SGHTA, CDR2 FQGNSA. Trimming took off 1 base at V and 3 bases at J, with 1 base between the two ends. The CDR3 loop reads CASSLVYEQYF. CDR3 in DNA: TGTGCCAGCAGCTTAGTCTACGAGCAGTACTTC.

The chain is built from TRBV19 and TRBJ2-5, with 7 bases lining up with TRBD2. V lost 0 bases to trimming and J lost 1 base; unmatched junction nucleotides: 5. The CDR3 extends over 16 amino acids. Looked up from germline, CDR1 is LNHDA and CDR2 is SQIVND (reference sequence). This CDR3 is CASSIDRRGIQETQYF. CDR3 sequence (DNA): TGTGCCAGTAGTATAGATAGGCGGGGGATCCAAGAGACCCAGTACTTC.

The chain uses TRBV10-3 and TRBJ2-7; D might be TRBD1 or TRBD2, each matching 5 bases. V was trimmed by 8 bases and J by 4 bases, leaving 9 bases between them. The CDR3 is 11 amino acids. The germline gives CDR1 ENHRY, CDR2 SYGVKD. The CDR3 sequence is CAIARGYEQYF. CDR3 sequence (DNA): TGTGCCATCGCGAGGGGTTACGAGCAGTACTTC.

The chain recombines TRBV5-6 with TRBJ2-7, with D possibly called TRBD1 or TRBD2 (5 bases each). Germline CDR1 and CDR2: SGHDT and YYEEEE. The germline V and J ends were trimmed by 4 bases and 1 base, with 12 bases remaining between them. The CDR3 runs to 14 residues. Written as DNA, the CDR3 is TGTGCCAGCAGCCGTGGGGACGTATCCTACGAGCAGTACTTC. Translating gives CASSRGDVSYEQYF.

This chain links TRBV7-9 with TRBJ2-3, with TRBD2 as a possible D gene (6 bases). The CDR3 consists of 15 residues. The V gene's germline CDR1 is SEHNR and CDR2 FQNEAQ (reference sequence). V was cut by 4 bases and J by 1 base, with 12 bases left in between. CDR3 amino acids: CASSWRASGTDTQYF. CDR3 DNA: TGTGCCAGCAGCTGGCGAGCTAGCGGCACAGATACGCAGTATTTT.

The chain links TRBV7-9 to TRBJ2-7; a possible D gene is TRBD2 (5 bases). The CDR3 runs 12 residues. Trimming shortened V by 1 base and J by 6 bases, and 7 bases separated the two germline ends. Per germline, CDR1 SEHNR and CDR2 FQNEAQ (reference sequence). The CDR3 DNA sequence: TGTGCCAGCAGCTTAGTAGCGTCCGAGCAGTACTTC. This translates into CASSLVASEQYF.

This clone was counted a few times. The chain has TRBV19 and TRBJ1-5; tentatively, D is TRBD1 (6 bases). In germline, CDR1 is LNHDA, CDR2 SQIVND (reference sequence). V lost 6 bases and J 2 bases, leaving 14 bases between the germline ends. The CDR3 loop spans 15 amino acids. For the CDR3, the DNA is TGTGCCAGTAGCGAGGGGGGATGGGGCAATCAGCCCCAGCATTTT. It encodes CASSEGGWGNQPQHF.

This clone was seen just once. The rearrangement links TRBV6-2 or TRBV6-3 to TRBJ1-6; 8 bases are shared with TRBD1. The J segment lost 7 bases and the V segment lost 1 base, leaving 12 bases of the junction unmatched. Germline CDR1 reads MNHEY; CDR2 reads SVGEGT. This CDR3 comprises 18 residues. DNA of the CDR3: TGTGCCAGCAGTTACTTACAATCAGGGGGCGCGGGAAATTCACCCCTCCACTTT. This gives the protein CASSYLQSGGAGNSPLHF.